This T cell receptor beta chain was captured in a study of long-term antiretroviral therapy in people with HIV. General study findings and limits: Controls showed broader CDR3 length ranges than did the HIV repertoires. Possibly under older ART regimens, blood was drawn between about 2003 and 2017.

Regarding this clone: Antigen unknown.

V shed 3 bases, J shed 5 bases, and the junction held 1 base outside the gene matches. The CDR3 is 14 amino acids. In germline, CDR1 is LNHNV, CDR2 YYDKDF (reference sequence). A v3.0 immunoSEQ assay was performed at survey level. What sequencing targeted per sample was about 35,000-55,000 T-cell genomes. Repertoires were generated with immunoSEQ multiplex PCR, while TCRdb's copy carries only in-frame clones and drops some. The repertoire includes about 31,000 clones, approximately 90% of them detected once, and almost 7.5% sits in the top ten. Here the sequenced sample was unsorted PBMCs, taken around 5 years before starting antiretroviral therapy. The chain carries TRBV15 and TRBJ2-2; 9 bases agree with TRBD1. The origin of this receptor is a man aged 45-65 years with HIV. The CDR3 coding sequence is TGTGCCACCAGCAGGGACAGGGGAACCGGGGAGCTGTTTTTT. Protein: CATSRDRGTGELFF.